The rows below give T cell receptor beta chains drawn from one sample of a study of cytomegalovirus exposure and HLA in healthy donors. Profiling relied on immunoSEQ multiplex PCR, and the TCRdb table lists in-frame clones only, not all of them. Among some 170,000 clones listed, about 71% were seen once. The sample was PBMCs. These TCRs come from a woman aged 30 to 39 in good health and CMV-seronegative. Both conserved end residues are part of each CDR3. D genes are given only for firm matches. The size entry is marked missing in some rows and otherwise reads once, few, many or a size class.

v_gene	d_gene	abundance	j_gene	CDR3aa	CDR3nt
TRBV15	.	.	TRBJ1-2	CATSRDRTGTGYTF	TGTGCCACCAGCAGAGATCGAACAGGGACGGGCTACACCTTC
TRBV5-1	TRBD1	.	TRBJ2-3	CASSFPGQVTDTQYF	TGCGCCAGCAGCTTCCCGGGACAGGTCACAGATACGCAGTATTTT
TRBV4-3	.	.	TRBJ1-2	CASSSSDKAFYGYTF	TGCGCCAGCAGCTCCTCGGACAAGGCCTTTTATGGCTACACCTTC
TRBV7-2	.	.	TRBJ1-3	CASSWGRSSGNTIYF	TGTGCCAGCAGCTGGGGGCGGAGCTCTGGAAACACCATATATTTT
TRBV11-2	TRBD1	few	TRBJ1-6	CASRQIQGNNSPLHF	TGTGCCAGCAGGCAGATACAGGGGAATAATTCACCCCTCCACTTT
TRBV25-1	.	few	TRBJ1-2	CASSRAGDTYGYTF	TGTGCCAGCAGCAGGGCAGGAGACACCTATGGCTACACCTTC
TRBV5-4	TRBD2	.	TRBJ2-3	CASSSGTSGDTDTQYF	TGTGCCAGCAGCTCGGGGACTAGCGGGGACACAGATACGCAGTATTTT
TRBV9	TRBD2	.	TRBJ2-3	CASSVAPSGVPDTQYF	TGTGCCAGCAGCGTAGCGCCGAGCGGGGTCCCAGATACGCAGTATTTT
TRBV30	TRBD1	.	TRBJ1-1	CAWRELDRGGTEAFF	TGTGCCTGGAGGGAGCTCGACAGGGGAGGCACTGAAGCTTTCTTT
TRBV10-3	.	.	TRBJ1-1	CAISESGGETEAFF	TGTGCCATCAGTGAGTCCGGAGGAGAAACTGAAGCTTTCTTT
TRBV28	TRBD1	.	TRBJ2-7	CASSLGTETYEQYF	TGTGCCAGCAGTTTAGGGACAGAAACTTACGAGCAGTACTTC
TRBV5-1	TRBD1	.	TRBJ2-5	CASSLQGSGQETQYF	TGCGCCAGCAGCTTACAGGGGTCGGGCCAAGAGACCCAGTACTTC